The T cell receptor (beta chain) under discussion was sequenced for a study of blood T cell repertoires in COVID-19 (dated by TCRdb to 2020 to 2022). A note on the overall study: Samples from collaborators originated in the United States, Italy and Spain and spanned both the acute and convalescent phases of COVID-19. The material from the prospective study consisted of cDNA or gDNA derived from T cells, B-cell-depleted T cells, or PBMCs. Deeply sampled blood TCRbeta repertoires from subjects exposed to, actively infected with, or recovered from COVID-19 were included in the dataset. Sample metadata almost always included a de-identified subject ID, COVID-19 status, age in years and sex. Where available, HLA class I and class II types were taken from metadata supplied by the sample provider and were not determined by assay-based typing. The repertoires were released in a freely available public database meant as a resource for research on the immune response to SARS-CoV-2. Samples came from the ongoing ImmuneRACE study (first 160 participants) plus 1,254 subjects from 6 global collaborators.

Study-wide conclusions, independent of this receptor: How much clinical and demographic metadata was included differed by source and by participant, and the metadata was provided uncurated.

This clone was detected a few times. The clone's antigen remains unknown. Base qualities are not provided; no much larger clone lies one nucleotide away. TCRbeta CDR3 regions were amplified from genomic DNA using the immunoSEQ Assay, a bias-controlled multiplex PCR. Per the authors' processing: The number of nucleated cells in each sample was estimated from the amplification of reference gene primers within the assay. To quantify the absolute abundance of each unique TCRbeta CDR3 rearrangement, sequence reads were collapsed and filtered. For each sample, productive Simpson clonality was calculated as the square root of Simpson's diversity index across productive rearrangements. This is the immuneACCESS table as TCRdb keeps it, with only in-frame sequences that have V and J called. A part of the clones is gone; compared with another copy, unresolved V genes explain less than half, and the rest is unexplained. The D gene and trimming were derived from the DNA, and the V and J assignments and clone size from that table. Counted in this sample were roughly 250,000 clones; 75% to 95% of them appeared once. 1.5% to 2% of the sample is taken by the ten largest.

The CDR3 contains 12 residues, cysteine and phenylalanine counted. CDR3 DNA is the only sequence kept; it has 36 bases, read in frame from the first base. V drops 9 bases and J drops 7 bases, leaving 13 bases in between. The germline V gene gives CDR1 as SNHLY and CDR2 as FYNNEI. Participants in the prospective study were aged 18 to 89 years, lived in 20 to 25 United States geographic areas, and enrolled through a virtual design. In the prospective study, cohorts were assigned on the basis of participant-reported clinical history obtained from a screening survey and a study questionnaire. Recovered participants in ImmuneRACE Cohort 3 were defined by two consecutive negative NP/OP PCR tests, clearance by a healthcare professional, or resolution of symptoms. In the prospective study, mobile phlebotomists collected whole blood, serum and a nasopharyngeal or oropharyngeal swab from each participant. Prospective study participants could optionally give additional blood draws and questionnaires over an approximately 2-month period. Prospective study blood samples were shipped either frozen or at room temperature before DNA extraction.

The TCR sequence derives from a woman younger than 35 who had recovered from COVID-19. The rearrangement combines TRBV2 with TRBJ2-1; possibly the D gene is TRBD1, per 5 matching bases. Specimen: PBMCs or T cells enriched from blood (not recorded which). The CDR3 reads CARGPSWNEQFF. The DNA sequence is TGTGCCAGGGGGCCCAGTTGGAATGAGCAGTTCTTC.